This T cell receptor beta chain was profiled in a study of blood T cell repertoires in COVID-19 (dated by TCRdb to about 2020). Describing the broader study: Samples covering the acute and convalescent phases of COVID-19 were provided by collaborators in the United States, Italy and Spain. The material from the prospective study consisted of cDNA or gDNA derived from T cells, B-cell-depleted T cells, or PBMCs. HLA class I and class II types, where available, came from metadata supplied by the sample provider rather than from assay-based typing. A freely available public database, intended as a resource for researchers studying the immune response to SARS-CoV-2, is where the repertoires were released. The dataset comprised deeply sampled blood TCRbeta repertoires from subjects exposed to, actively infected with, or recovered from COVID-19. The samples were drawn from the first 160 participants of the ongoing ImmuneRACE study and from about 1,200 subjects provided by 6 global collaborators. The sample metadata nearly always contained a de-identified subject ID, COVID-19 status, age in years and sex. Paper-wide results and their limitations: Clinical and demographic metadata were provided uncurated, with the amount varying by source and participant.

Concerning this clone itself: No antigen is known for it. It has no much larger one-base neighbor in the sample; base qualities were not kept.

The CDR3 sequence holds 14 residues, the cysteine and phenylalanine included. The sequence is cut down to CDR3 DNA, 42 bases in frame from base 1. V lost 6 bases and J lost 10 bases; the stretch between them is 16 bases long. Enrolling through a virtual design, the prospective study's participants ranged in age from about 18 to 89 years and lived across more than 20 United States geographic areas. To assign participants to cohorts, the prospective study relied on clinical history that participants themselves reported in a screening survey and a study questionnaire. ImmuneRACE Cohort 3 recovered participants were defined by two consecutive negative NP/OP PCR tests, healthcare professional clearance, or symptom resolution. Each participant in the prospective study had whole blood, serum and a nasopharyngeal or oropharyngeal swab collected by mobile phlebotomists. Participants in the prospective study had the option to provide additional blood draws and questionnaires over an approximately 2-month period. Before DNA extraction, blood samples from the prospective study were shipped at room temperature or frozen.

TCRbeta CDR3 regions were amplified from genomic DNA by means of the immunoSEQ Assay, a bias-controlled multiplex PCR. In the original analysis: The number of nucleated cells in each sample was estimated by amplification of reference gene primers within the assay. To quantify the absolute abundance of each unique TCRbeta CDR3 rearrangement, sequence reads were collapsed and filtered. For each sample, productive Simpson clonality was calculated by taking the square root of Simpson's diversity index across productive rearrangements. Sourced from immuneACCESS, this table was stored by TCRdb with only in-frame sequences that have V and J called. A share of the clones is absent; for the studies checked, an unresolved V gene accounts for under half, and the remainder has no known explanation. V and J calls and clone size are given by that table; D and trimming were obtained from the DNA. In this sample the table shows a few hundred thousand clones, roughly 90% of which occur a single time. The ten top clones hold approximately 17% of the sample.

This chain joins TRBV23-1 to TRBJ1-6; the D gene cannot be resolved reliably. TRBV23-1 is flagged as an ORF with uncertain function. The sequenced sample was PBMCs or T cells enriched from blood (not recorded which). The clonotype comes from a woman between 25 and 40 years old who had recovered from COVID-19. The CDR3: CASREHAGWSPLHF. Read as DNA, the sequence is TGCGCCAGCAGGGAACACGCGGGGTGGTCACCCCTCCACTTT.